This T cell receptor beta chain was found in a study of identical twins. Study-wide results and caveats: Within monozygotic twins, out-of-frame TCR alpha sharing was underestimated by the models. Zero-insertion analyses were open to partial confounding by invariant MAIT and iNKT cells.

MiXCR was run by TCRdb on the 5' RACE reads, yielding one entry per CDR3 protein. Here the sample spans hundreds of thousands of distinct CDR3 sequences, around a sixth being singletons. In the case of this clonotype: The antigen is undetermined.

Germline CDR1 and CDR2: KGHSH and LQKENI. The V and J ends lost 0 bases and 7 bases respectively, with 22 bases between them. This CDR3 comprises 17 residues. In addition, the sample was reused for a study of T cells expressing NK-cell markers. That work contributes: Eight donors were sequenced, seven testing HCMV-seropositive and one testing seronegative. In about 6 donors, dominant NKG2C+ clonotypes were roughly 1.0-8% of CD8+ T cells.

The source of this sequence is a woman between 18 and 30 years old in good health. The sample was PBMCs. J is TRBJ2-7 and V is TRBV18; weak D call: TRBD2 (5 bases). The CDR3 region is CASSPPAAISTWEEQYF. The CDR3 nucleotides read TGTGCCAGCTCACCACCCGCAGCTATATCAACCTGGGAGGAGCAGTACTTC.